The clone carrying this TCR beta chain was counted ten times or more. Its specificity is not known. The CDR3 is 14 amino acids. Deletions cut 6 bases from V and 1 base from J, with 10 bases between. This record belongs to a study of breast tumors, draining lymph nodes, adjacent tissues. TCRdb reanalysed the multiplex PCR reads using MiXCR and keeps one entry per CDR3 protein. The table includes 250,000 or so distinct CDR3 sequences, roughly 31% detected once. General study points: Tumor and nontumor repertoires were significantly more similar in luminal-like than in basal-like breast cancer. Tumor TCR diversity was below lymph nodes but above nontumor tissue. The data were judged consistent with most tumor T cells coming from lymph node and expanding in tumor. Tumor T cell lymph node origin was a supported hypothesis, not proven.

Breast cancer patients provided tissue from their axillary draining lymph nodes. This sequence joins TRBV12-3 or TRBV12-4 and TRBJ1-3; possible D gene TRBD1, 6 bases. Sequenced sample: axillary lymph node tissue. This receptor was taken from a female donor with breast cancer. Some clones in this sample may be carry-over from other donors' samples. CDR3 protein: CASRPTGSGNTIYF. The CDR3 DNA sequence: TGTGCCAGCAGACCCACAGGGTCTGGAAACACCATATATTTT.